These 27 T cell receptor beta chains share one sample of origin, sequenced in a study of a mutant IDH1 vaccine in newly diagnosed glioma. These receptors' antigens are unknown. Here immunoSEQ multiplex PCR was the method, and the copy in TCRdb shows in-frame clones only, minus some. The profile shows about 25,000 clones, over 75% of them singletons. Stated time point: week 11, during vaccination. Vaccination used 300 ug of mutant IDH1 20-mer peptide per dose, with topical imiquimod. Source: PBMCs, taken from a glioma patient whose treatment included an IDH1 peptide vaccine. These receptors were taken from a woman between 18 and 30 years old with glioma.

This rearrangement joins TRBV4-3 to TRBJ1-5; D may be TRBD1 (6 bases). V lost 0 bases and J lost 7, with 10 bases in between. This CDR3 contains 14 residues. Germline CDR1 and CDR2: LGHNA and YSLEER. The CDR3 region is CASSQEQGRQPQHF. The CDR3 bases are TGCGCCAGCAGCCAAGAGCAGGGGAGACAGCCCCAGCATTTT.

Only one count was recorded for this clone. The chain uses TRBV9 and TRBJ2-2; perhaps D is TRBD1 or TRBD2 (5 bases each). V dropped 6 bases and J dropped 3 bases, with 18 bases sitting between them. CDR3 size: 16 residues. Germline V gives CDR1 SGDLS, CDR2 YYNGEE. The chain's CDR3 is CASTIDGAAYTGELFF. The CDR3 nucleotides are TGTGCCAGCACTATCGACGGGGCAGCCTACACCGGGGAGCTGTTTTTT.

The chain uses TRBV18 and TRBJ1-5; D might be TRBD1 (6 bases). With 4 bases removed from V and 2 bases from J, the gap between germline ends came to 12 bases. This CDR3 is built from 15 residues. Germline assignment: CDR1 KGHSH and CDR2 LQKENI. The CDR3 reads CASSLQGVGNQPQHF. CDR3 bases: TGTGCCAGCTCACTACAGGGAGTTGGCAATCAGCCCCAGCATTTT.

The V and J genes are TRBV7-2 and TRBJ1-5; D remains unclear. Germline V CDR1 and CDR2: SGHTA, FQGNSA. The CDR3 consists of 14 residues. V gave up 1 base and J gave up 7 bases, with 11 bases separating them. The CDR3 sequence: CASSLVFKGQPQHF. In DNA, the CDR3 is TGTGCCAGCAGCTTAGTCTTTAAGGGCCAGCCCCAGCATTTT.

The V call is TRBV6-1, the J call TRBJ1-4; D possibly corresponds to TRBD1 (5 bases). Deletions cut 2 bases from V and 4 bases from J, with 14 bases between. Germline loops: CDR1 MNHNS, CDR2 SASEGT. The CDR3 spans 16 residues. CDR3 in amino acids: CASSEISTVYNEKLFF. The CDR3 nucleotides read TGTGCCAGCAGTGAAATCTCGACAGTTTATAATGAAAAACTGTTTTTT.

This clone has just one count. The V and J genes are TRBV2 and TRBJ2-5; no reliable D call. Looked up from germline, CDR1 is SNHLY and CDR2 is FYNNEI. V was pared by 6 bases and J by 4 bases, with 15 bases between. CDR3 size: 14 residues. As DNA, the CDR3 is TGTGCCAGCAGCGCAGGCGTCAGACCAGAGACCCAGTACTTC. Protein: CASSAGVRPETQYF.

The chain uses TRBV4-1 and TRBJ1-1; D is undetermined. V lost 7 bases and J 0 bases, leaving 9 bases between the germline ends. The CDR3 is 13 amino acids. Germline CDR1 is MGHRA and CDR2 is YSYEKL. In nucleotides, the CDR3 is TGCGCCAGCACCCCGAGGGTGAACACTGAAGCTTTCTTT. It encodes CASTPRVNTEAFF.

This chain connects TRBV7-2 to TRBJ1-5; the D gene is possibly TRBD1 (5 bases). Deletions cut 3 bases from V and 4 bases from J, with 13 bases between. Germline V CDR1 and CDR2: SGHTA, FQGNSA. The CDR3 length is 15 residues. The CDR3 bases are TGTGCCAGCAGCTTCGGACAAGGCCAGAATCAGCCCCAGCATTTT. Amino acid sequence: CASSFGQGQNQPQHF.

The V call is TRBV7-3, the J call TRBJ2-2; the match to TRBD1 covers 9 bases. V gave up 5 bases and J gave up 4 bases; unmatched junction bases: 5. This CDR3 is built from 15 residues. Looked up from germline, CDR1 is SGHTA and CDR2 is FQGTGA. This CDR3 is CASSPQGASTGELFF. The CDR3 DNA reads TGTGCCAGCAGCCCACAGGGGGCCTCCACCGGGGAGCTGTTTTTT.

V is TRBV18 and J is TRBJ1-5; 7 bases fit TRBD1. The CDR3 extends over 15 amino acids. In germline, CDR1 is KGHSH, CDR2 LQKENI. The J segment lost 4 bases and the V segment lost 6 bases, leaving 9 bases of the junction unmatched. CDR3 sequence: CASSSTRQGNQPQHF. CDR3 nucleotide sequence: TGTGCCAGCTCTTCAACCCGACAGGGTAATCAGCCCCAGCATTTT.

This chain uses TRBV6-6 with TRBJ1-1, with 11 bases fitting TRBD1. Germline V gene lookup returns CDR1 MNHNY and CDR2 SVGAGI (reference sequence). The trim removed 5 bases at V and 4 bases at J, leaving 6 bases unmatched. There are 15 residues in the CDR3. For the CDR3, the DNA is TGTGCCAGCAGTAGGACAGGGGGCGCGGGCACTGAAGCTTTCTTT. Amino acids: CASSRTGGAGTEAFF.

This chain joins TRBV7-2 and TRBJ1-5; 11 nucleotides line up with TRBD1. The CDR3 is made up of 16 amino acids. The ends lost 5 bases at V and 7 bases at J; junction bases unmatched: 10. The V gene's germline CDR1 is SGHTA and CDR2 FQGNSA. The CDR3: CASSAGQGAYEQPQHF. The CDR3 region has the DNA TGTGCCAGCAGCGCCGGACAGGGGGCTTATGAGCAGCCCCAGCATTTT.

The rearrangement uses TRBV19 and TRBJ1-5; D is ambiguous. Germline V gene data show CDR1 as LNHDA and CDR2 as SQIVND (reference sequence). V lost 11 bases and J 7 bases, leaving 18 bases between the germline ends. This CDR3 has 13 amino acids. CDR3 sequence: CASNRALEQPQHF. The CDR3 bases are TGTGCCTCAAACCGGGCCTTAGAACAGCCCCAGCATTTT.

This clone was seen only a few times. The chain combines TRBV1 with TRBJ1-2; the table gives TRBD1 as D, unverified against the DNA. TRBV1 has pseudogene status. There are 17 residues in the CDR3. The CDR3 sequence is CTSSQEARGKGNYGYTF. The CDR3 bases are TGCACCAGCAGCCAAGAAGCCAGGGGAAAGGGGAACTATGGCTACACCTTC.

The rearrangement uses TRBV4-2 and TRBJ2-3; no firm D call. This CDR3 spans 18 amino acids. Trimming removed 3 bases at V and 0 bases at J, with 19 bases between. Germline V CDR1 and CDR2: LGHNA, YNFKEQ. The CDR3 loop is CASSHLAQGPTSTDTQYF. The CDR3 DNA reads TGTGCCAGCAGCCACCTCGCCCAAGGACCAACTAGCACAGATACGCAGTATTTT.

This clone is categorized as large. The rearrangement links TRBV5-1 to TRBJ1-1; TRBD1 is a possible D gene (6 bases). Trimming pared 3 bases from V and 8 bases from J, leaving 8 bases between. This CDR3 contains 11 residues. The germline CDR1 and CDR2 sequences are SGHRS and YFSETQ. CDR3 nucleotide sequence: TGCGCCAGCAGCTCCAGGGGAGAAGCTTTCTTT. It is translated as CASSSRGEAFF.

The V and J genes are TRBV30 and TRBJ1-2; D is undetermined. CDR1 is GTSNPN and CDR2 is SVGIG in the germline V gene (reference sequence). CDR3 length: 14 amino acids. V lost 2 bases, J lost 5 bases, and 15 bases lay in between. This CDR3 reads CAWSPPTWPYGYTF. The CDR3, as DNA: TGTGCCTGGAGTCCACCAACCTGGCCGTATGGCTACACCTTC.

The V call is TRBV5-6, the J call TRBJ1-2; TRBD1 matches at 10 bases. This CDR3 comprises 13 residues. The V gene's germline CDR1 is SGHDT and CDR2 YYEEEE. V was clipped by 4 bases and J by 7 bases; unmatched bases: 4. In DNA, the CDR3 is TGTGCCAGCAGCCGGGACAGGGGAGGTGGCTACACCTTC. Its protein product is CASSRDRGGGYTF.

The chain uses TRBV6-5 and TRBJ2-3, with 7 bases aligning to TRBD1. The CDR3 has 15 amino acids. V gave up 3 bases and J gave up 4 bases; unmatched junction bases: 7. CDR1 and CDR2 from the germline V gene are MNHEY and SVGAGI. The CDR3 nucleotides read TGTGCCAGCAGTTATCAGCGACAGGGAGCAGATACGCAGTATTTT. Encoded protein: CASSYQRQGADTQYF.

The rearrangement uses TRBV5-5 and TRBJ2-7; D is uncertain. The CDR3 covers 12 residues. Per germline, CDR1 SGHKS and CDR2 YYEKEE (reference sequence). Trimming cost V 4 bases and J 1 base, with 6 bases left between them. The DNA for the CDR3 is TGTGCCAGCAGCCTCCGATCCTACGAGCAGTACTTC. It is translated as CASSLRSYEQYF.

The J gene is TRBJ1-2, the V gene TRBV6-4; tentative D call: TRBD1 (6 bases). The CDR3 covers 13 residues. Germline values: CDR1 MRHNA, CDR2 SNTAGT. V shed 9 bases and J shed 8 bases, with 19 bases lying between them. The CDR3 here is CASSRDNGEGYTF. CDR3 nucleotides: TGTGCCAGTTCCCGGGACAATGGAGAGGGCTACACCTTC.

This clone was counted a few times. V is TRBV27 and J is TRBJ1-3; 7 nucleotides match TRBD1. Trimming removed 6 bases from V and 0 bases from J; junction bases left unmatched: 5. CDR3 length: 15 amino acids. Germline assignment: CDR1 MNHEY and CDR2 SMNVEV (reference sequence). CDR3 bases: TGTGCCAGCAGCAAGGGACAGAGCTCTGGAAACACCATATATTTT. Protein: CASSKGQSSGNTIYF.

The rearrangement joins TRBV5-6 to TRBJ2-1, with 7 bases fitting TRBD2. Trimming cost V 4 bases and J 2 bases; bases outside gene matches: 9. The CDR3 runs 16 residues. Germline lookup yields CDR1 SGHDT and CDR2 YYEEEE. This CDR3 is CASSQGREIAYNEQFF. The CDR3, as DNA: TGTGCCAGCAGCCAAGGGCGGGAGATTGCCTACAATGAGCAGTTCTTC.

The CDR3 loop is CASSPGPGLAEGGVTGELFF. DNA for the CDR3: TGCGCCAGCAGCCCGGGGCCGGGACTAGCGGAGGGAGGGGTCACCGGGGAGCTGTTTTTT. The chain carries TRBV4-1 and TRBJ2-2, with 11 positions matching TRBD2. Germline V gene lookup returns CDR1 MGHRA and CDR2 YSYEKL. The CDR3 spans 20 residues. J lost 4 bases, V lost 4 bases, and 17 bases had no gene match.

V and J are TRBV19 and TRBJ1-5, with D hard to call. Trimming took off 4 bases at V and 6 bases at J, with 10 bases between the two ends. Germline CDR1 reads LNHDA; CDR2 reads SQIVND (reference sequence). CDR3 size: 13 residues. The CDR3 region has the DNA TGTGCCAGTAGTAGGAGACCCGCTCAGCCCCAGCATTTT. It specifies CASSRRPAQPQHF.

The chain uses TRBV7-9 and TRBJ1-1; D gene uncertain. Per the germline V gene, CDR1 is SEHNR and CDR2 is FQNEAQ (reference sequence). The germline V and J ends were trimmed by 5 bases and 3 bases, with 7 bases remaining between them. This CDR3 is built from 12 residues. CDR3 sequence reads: CASSMGDTEAFF. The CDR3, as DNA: TGTGCCAGCAGCATGGGTGACACTGAAGCTTTCTTT.

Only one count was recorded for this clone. The CDR3 DNA sequence: TGTGCCTGGAGTGAGATTAATTCACCCCTCCACTTT. Translation: CAWSEINSPLHF. The chain carries TRBV30 and TRBJ1-6; D is uncertain. The V gene lost 1 base and the J gene lost 6 bases, with 4 bases spanning the gap. This CDR3 contains 12 residues. Germline V gene lookup returns CDR1 GTSNPN and CDR2 SVGIG (reference sequence). The full variable domain, its missing parts supplied by reference TRBV30 and TRBJ1-6, is SQTIHQWPATLVQPVGSPLSLECTVEGTSNPNLYWYRQAAGRGLQLLFYSVGIGQISSEVPQNLSASRPQDRQFILSSKKLLLSDSGFYLCAWSEINSPLHFGNGTRLTVT.